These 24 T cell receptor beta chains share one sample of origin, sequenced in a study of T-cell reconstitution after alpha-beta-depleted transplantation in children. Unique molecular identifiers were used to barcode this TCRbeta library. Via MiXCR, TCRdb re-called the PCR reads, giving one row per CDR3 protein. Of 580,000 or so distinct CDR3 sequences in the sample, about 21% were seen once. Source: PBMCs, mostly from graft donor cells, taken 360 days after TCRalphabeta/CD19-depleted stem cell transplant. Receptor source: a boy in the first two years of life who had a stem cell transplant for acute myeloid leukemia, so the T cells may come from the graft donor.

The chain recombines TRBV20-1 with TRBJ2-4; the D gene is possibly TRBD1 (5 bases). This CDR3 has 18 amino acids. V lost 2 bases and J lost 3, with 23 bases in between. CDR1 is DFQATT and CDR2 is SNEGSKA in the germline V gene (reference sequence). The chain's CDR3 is CSARNQPAGMVGKNIQYF. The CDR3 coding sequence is TGCAGTGCTAGAAACCAGCCCGCAGGGATGGTTGGCAAAAACATTCAGTACTTC.

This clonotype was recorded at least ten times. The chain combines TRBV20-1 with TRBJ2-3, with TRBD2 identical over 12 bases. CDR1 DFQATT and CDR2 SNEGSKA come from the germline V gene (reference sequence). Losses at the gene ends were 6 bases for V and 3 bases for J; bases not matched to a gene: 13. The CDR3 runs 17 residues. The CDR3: CSADGLAGLPGTDTQYF. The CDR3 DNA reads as TGCAGTGCCGACGGACTAGCGGGGCTTCCAGGGACAGATACGCAGTATTTT.

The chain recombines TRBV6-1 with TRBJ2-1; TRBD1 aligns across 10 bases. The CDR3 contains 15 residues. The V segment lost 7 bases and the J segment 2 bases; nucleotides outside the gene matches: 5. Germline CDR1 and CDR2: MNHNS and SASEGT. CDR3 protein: CASTKDRGAYNEQFF. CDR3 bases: TGTGCCAGCACCAAGGACAGGGGGGCCTACAATGAGCAGTTCTTC.

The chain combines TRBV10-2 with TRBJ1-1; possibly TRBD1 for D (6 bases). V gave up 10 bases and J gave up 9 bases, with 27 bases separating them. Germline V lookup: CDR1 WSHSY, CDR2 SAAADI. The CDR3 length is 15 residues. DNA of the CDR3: TGCGCCACCACGTCGAACAGGGTCTCCTACACCAAAGCTTTCTTT. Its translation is CATTSNRVSYTKAFF.

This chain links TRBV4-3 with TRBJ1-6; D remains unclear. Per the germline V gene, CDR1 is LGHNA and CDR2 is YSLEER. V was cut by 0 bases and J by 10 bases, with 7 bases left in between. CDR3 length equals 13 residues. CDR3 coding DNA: TGCGCCAGCAGCCAAGAGGGGTGGTCACCCCTCCACTTT. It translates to CASSQEGWSPLHF.

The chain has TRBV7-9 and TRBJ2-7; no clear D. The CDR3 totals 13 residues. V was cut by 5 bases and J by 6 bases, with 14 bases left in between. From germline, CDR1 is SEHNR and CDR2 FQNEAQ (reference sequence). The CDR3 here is CASSSPLVSEQYF. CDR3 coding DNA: TGTGCCAGCAGCAGCCCTCTAGTTTCCGAGCAGTACTTC.

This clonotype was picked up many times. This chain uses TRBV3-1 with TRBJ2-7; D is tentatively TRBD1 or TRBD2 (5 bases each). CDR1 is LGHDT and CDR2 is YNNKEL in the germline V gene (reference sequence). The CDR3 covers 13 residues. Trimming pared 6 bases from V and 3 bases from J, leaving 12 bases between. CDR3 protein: CASRVGPYYEQYF. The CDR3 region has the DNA TGTGCCAGCAGGGTGGGACCTTACTACGAGCAGTACTTC.

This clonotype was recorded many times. The CDR3 DNA is TGTGCCAGCAGCCTCCTAACTGACGAGCAGTACTTC. Translation gives CASSLLTDEQYF. V and J are TRBV7-8 and TRBJ2-7; D remains ambiguous. Trimming stripped 5 bases from V and 5 bases from J, with 10 bases between. Germline V lookup: CDR1 SGHVS, CDR2 FQNEAQ. This CDR3 contains 12 residues. Supplemented by reference TRBV7-8 and TRBJ2-7, the full variable domain reads GAGVSQSPRYKVAKRGQDVALRCDPISGHVSLFWYQQALGQGPEFLTYFQNEAQLDKSGLPSDRFFAERPEGSVSTLKIQRTQQEDSAVYLCASSLLTDEQYFGPGTRLTVT.

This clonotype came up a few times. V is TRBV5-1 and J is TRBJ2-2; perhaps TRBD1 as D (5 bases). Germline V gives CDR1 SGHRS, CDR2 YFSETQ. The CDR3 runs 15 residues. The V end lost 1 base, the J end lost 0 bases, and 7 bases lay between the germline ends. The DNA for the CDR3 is TGCGCCAGCAGCTTGCAGGGATCGAACACCGGGGAGCTGTTTTTT. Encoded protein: CASSLQGSNTGELFF.

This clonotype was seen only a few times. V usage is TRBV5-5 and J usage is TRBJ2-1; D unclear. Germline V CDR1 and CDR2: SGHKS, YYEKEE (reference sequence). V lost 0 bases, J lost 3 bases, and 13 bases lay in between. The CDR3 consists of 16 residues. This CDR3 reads CASSLGMGVSYNEQFF. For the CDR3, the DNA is TGTGCCAGCAGCTTGGGTATGGGCGTCAGCTACAATGAGCAGTTCTTC. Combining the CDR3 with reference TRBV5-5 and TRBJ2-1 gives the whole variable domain DAGVTQSPTHLIKTRGQQVTLRCSPISGHKSVSWYQQVLGQGPQFIFQYYEKEERGRGNFPDRFSARQFPNYSSELNVNALLLGDSALYLCASSLGMGVSYNEQFFGPGTRLTVL.

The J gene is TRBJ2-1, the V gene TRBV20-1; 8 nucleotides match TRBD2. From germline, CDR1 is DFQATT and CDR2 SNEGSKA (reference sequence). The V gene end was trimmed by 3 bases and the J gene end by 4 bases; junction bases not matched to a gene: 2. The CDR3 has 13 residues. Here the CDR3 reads CSARTSDYNEQFF. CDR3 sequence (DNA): TGCAGTGCTAGGACTAGCGATTACAATGAGCAGTTCTTC.

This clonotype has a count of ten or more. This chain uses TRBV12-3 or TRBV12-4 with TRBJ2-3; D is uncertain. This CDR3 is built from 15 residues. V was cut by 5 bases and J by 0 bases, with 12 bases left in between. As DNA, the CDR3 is TGTGCCAGCAGTGCCCTGGGGTCCAGCACAGATACGCAGTATTTT. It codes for CASSALGSSTDTQYF.

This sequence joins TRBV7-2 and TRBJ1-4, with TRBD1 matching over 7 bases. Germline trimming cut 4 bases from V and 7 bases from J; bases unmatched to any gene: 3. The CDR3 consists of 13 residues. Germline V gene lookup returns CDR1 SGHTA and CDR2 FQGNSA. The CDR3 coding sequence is TGTGCCAGCAGCTACAACAGGGGTGAAAAACTGTTTTTT. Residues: CASSYNRGEKLFF.

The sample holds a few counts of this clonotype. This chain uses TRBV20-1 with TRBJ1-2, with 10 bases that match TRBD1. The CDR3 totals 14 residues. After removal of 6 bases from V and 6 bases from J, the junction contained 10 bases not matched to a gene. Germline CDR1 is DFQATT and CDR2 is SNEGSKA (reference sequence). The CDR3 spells CSANPPGQGHGYTF. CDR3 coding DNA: TGCAGTGCCAACCCCCCGGGACAGGGGCATGGCTACACCTTC.

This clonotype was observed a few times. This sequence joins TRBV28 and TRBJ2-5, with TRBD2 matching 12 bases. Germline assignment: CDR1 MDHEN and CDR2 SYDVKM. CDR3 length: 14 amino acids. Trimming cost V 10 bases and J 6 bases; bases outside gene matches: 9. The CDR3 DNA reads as TGTGCCACCCTGACTAGCGGGGGCCTGAAGACCCAGTACTTC. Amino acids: CATLTSGGLKTQYF.

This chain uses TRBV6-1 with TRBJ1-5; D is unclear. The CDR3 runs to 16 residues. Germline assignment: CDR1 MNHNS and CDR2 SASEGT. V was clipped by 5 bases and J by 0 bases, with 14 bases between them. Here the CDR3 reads CASSLMPPNSNQPQHF. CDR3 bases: TGTGCCAGCAGTCTAATGCCGCCTAATAGCAATCAGCCCCAGCATTTT.

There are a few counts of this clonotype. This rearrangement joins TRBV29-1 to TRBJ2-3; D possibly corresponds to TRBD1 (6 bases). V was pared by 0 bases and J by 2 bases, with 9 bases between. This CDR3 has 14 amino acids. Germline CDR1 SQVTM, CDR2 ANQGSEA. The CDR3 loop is CSVEDWTVTDTQYF. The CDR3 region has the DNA TGCAGCGTTGAAGACTGGACAGTCACAGATACGCAGTATTTT.

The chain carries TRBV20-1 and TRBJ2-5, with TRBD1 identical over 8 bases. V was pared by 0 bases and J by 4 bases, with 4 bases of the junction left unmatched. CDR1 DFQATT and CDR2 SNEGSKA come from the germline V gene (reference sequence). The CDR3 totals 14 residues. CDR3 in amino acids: CSARDNRGSETQYF. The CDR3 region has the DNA TGCAGTGCTAGAGATAACAGGGGGTCAGAGACCCAGTACTTC.

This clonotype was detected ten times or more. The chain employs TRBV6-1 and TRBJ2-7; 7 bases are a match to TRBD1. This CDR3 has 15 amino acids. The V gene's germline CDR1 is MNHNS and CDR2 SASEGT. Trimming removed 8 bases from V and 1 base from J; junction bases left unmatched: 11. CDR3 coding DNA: TGTGCCAGCTACGCGTCCGGGACAGCATCCTACGAGCAGTACTTC. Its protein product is CASYASGTASYEQYF.

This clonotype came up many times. CDR3 bases: TGTGCCAGCACCCCGGGACAGGGCAATGAGCAGTTCTTC. Encoded protein: CASTPGQGNEQFF. The J gene is TRBJ2-1, the V gene TRBV9; 9 positions agree with TRBD1. CDR3 size: 13 residues. The J segment lost 6 bases and the V segment lost 6 bases, leaving 4 bases of the junction unmatched. Germline lookup yields CDR1 SGDLS and CDR2 YYNGEE.

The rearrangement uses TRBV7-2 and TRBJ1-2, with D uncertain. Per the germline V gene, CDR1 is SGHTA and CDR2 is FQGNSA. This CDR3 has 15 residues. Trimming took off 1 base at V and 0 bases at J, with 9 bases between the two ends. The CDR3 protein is CASSLVTVANYGYTF. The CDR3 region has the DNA TGTGCCAGCAGCTTAGTGACGGTAGCTAACTATGGCTACACCTTC.

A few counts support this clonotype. CDR3 region: CASSYRKDRRSLTLYNEQFF. The CDR3 DNA sequence: TGTGCCAGCAGTTACCGGAAAGACAGGAGGTCCCTGACTCTTTACAATGAGCAGTTCTTC. The chain carries TRBV6-2 or TRBV6-3 and TRBJ2-1; D might be TRBD1 (6 bases). V lost 2 bases, J lost 4 bases, and 27 bases lay in between. The CDR3 covers 20 residues. Germline V lookup: CDR1 MNHEY, CDR2 SVGEGT.

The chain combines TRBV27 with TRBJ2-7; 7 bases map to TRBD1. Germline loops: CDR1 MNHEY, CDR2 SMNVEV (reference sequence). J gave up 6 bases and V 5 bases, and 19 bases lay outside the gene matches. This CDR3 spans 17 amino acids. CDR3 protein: CASSLARSDRVGREQYF. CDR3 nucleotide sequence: TGTGCCAGCAGTCTAGCCCGCAGCGACAGGGTCGGACGCGAGCAGTACTTC.

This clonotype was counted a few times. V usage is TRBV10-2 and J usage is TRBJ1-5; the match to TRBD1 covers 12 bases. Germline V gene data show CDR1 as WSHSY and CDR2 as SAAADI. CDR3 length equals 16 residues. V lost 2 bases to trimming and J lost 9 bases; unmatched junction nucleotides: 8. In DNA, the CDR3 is TGCGCCAGCAGTGAGGGGGACAGGGGGCGTATCCGGCCCCAGCATTTT. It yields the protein CASSEGDRGRIRPQHF.